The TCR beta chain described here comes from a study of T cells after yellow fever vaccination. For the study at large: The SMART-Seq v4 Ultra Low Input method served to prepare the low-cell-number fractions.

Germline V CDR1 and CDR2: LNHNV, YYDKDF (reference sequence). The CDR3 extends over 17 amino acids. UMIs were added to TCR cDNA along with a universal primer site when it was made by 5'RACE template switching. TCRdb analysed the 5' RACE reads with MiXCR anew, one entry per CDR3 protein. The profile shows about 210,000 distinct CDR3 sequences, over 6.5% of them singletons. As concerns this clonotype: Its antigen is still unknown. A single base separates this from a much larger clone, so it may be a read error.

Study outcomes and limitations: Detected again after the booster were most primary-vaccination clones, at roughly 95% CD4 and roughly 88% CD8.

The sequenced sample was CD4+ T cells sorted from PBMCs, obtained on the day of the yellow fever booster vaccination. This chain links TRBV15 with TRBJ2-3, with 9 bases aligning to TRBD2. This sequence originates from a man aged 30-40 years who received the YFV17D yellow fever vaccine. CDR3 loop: CATSRVRLAGSTDMQYF. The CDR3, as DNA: TGTGCCACCAGCAGAGTCCGGCTAGCGGGATCCACAGATATGCAGTATTTT.